The T cell receptor (beta chain) described here comes from a study of prognosis after radiotherapy for stage I lung cancer. Study-level findings and limits: Shannon entropy (measured after stereotactic body radiation therapy) was lower in patients who went on to develop distant metastases.

Genomic DNA yielded TCR beta CDR3, amplified by two-round multiplex PCR. The use of primers specific to each TRBV and TRBJ gene characterized first-round PCR. Universal primers primed the second round of PCR. TCRdb reprocessed the multiplex PCR reads via MiXCR and lists one record per CDR3 protein. Of about 27,000 distinct CDR3 sequences listed, 25% to 30% are singletons. Two time points each involved a draw of about 6.1 milliliters of peripheral blood. CDR1 and CDR2 (germline): SGHTA, FQGNSA. The CDR3 is made up of 15 amino acids. Comments on this clonotype: Its target is unknown. One base separates it from a far larger clone, so it is likely a read error.

The chain employs TRBV7-2 and TRBJ2-3; TRBD2 aligns across 12 bases. The sequence was collected from a donor aged 50 or older with non-small cell lung cancer. The sequenced sample was PBMCs, obtained before or after stereotactic body radiation therapy (not recorded which). The CDR3 reads CAISSPSGRADTQYF. In DNA, the CDR3 is TGTGCCATCAGCTCTCCTAGCGGGAGGGCAGATACGCAGTATTTT.